The clone carrying this T cell receptor (beta chain) was counted many times. What it recognizes is unknown. This entry comes from a study of cytomegalovirus exposure and HLA in healthy donors. The PCR was carried out with 60 Vbeta primers and 13 Jbeta primers. Clones were read by immunoSEQ multiplex PCR, and TCRdb kept only the in-frame ones, dropping some. The table shows over 120,000 clones, with roughly 75% occurring only once. General study points: Researchers reported in a later analysis that common viral pathogens appeared linked to several top clusters. It was only CMV serostatus that was available as immune exposure information. Reports described diagnosis of cytomegalovirus status by the classifier as highly specific and sensitive. Through in vitro validation, three CMV-associated chains were shown to be specific for CMV antigens.

Germline V lookup: CDR1 DFQATT, CDR2 SNEGSKA (reference sequence). This CDR3 is built from 11 residues. The V and J ends lost 6 bases and 4 bases respectively, with 9 bases between them. Sequences were obtained from PBMCs. V gene TRBV20-1 combines with J gene TRBJ1-2, with unresolved D. The origin of this receptor is a female donor in good health and CMV-seronegative. This chain's CDR3 is CSAGGLYGYTF. The CDR3 DNA reads as TGCAGTGCCGGAGGCCTCTATGGCTACACCTTC.